This T cell receptor beta chain is from a study of neoadjuvant anti-PD-1 for oral cavity cancer. Noted time point: after neoadjuvant nivolumab, at surgical resection. In this sample, this clone turned up once. The germline gives CDR1 SGHVS, CDR2 FNYEAQ. V lost 5 bases, J lost 4 bases, and 9 bases stayed unmatched. This CDR3 comprises 16 residues. Method: immunoSEQ multiplex PCR; TCRdb's copy keeps in-frame clones and lacks some. The sample carries approximately 37,000 clones, more than 35% recorded once. Source: tumor tissue, taken after nivolumab (anti-PD-1) treatment. This TCR was sampled from a person aged 35 to 85 with oral cavity squamous cell carcinoma. V is TRBV7-6 and J is TRBJ1-2; 11 bases fit TRBD1. CDR3 nucleotides: TGTGCCAGCAGCGCAAAAGGGACAGGGGGAATCTATGGCTACACCTTC. It translates to CASSAKGTGGIYGYTF.